The 26 T cell receptor beta chains below all came from one sample that was sequenced in a study of cytomegalovirus exposure and HLA in healthy donors (TCRdb year 2017). Library method: the immunoSEQ multiplex PCR assay. For the multiplex PCR, a mixture combining 60 forward primers for TCR Vbeta segments and 13 reverse primers for TCR Jbeta segments was used. In its TCRdb copy, this immuneACCESS table keeps in-frame sequences only and misses some clones. Where compared with another copy, unresolved V genes explain less than half of these, and the others have no known cause. This sample holds about 150,000 clones; about 79% were observed only once. The ten largest clones capture around 0.7% of the sample. Sequenced: PBMCs. Every receptor here comes from a male donor in good health and CMV-seronegative.

This clone occurred once. One junction end disagrees with the germline gene, perhaps due to a read error. This chain links TRBV7-9 with TRBJ1-1; perhaps TRBD1 as D (5 bases). CDR3 size: 14 residues. The germline gives CDR1 SEHNR, CDR2 FQNEAQ (reference sequence). CDR3 amino acids: CSSSKSAGRTEAFF. The CDR3 nucleotides are TGTTCCAGCAGTAAGTCCGCAGGGAGGACTGAAGCTTTCTTT.

The chain uses TRBV30 and TRBJ1-5; no reliable D call. Per the germline V gene, CDR1 is GTSNPN and CDR2 is SVGIG (reference sequence). The germline V and J ends were trimmed by 2 bases and 2 bases, with 13 bases remaining between them. This CDR3 contains 15 residues. CDR3 sequence (DNA): TGTGCCTGGAGTTTCGGAGTTGGCGGCAATCAGCCCCAGCATTTT. Its protein product is CAWSFGVGGNQPQHF.

The chain joins TRBV7-6 to TRBJ2-7; TRBD2 matches 7 bases. Unmatched junction bases numbered 13, after V lost 4 bases and J lost 1 base. The CDR3 totals 17 residues. Germline CDR1 is SGHVS and CDR2 is FNYEAQ. The CDR3 loop is CASSSGGTGRPSYEQYF. As DNA, the CDR3 is TGTGCCAGCAGCTCCGGGGGGACGGGGCGCCCGTCCTACGAGCAGTACTTC.

The rearrangement uses TRBV7-8 and TRBJ2-1, with 10 bases fitting TRBD1. Germline loops: CDR1 SGHVS, CDR2 FQNEAQ. The CDR3 is 21 amino acids. Losses at the gene ends were 5 bases for V and 0 bases for J; bases not matched to a gene: 19. The CDR3 spells CASSPGQGNILDWSSYNEQFF. The CDR3 DNA reads TGTGCCAGCAGCCCGGGACAGGGGAATATTCTGGATTGGAGCTCCTACAATGAGCAGTTCTTC.

The rearrangement links TRBV11-2 to TRBJ2-5, with 10 positions matching TRBD1. Germline V gene sequence: CDR1 SGHAT, CDR2 FQNNGV. This CDR3 region has 15 residues. The V segment lost 4 bases and the J segment 4 bases; nucleotides outside the gene matches: 6. The CDR3 region has the DNA TGTGCCAGCAGCTCAGGACAGGGGGTTGCAGAGACCCAGTACTTC. Amino acid sequence: CASSSGQGVAETQYF.

J is TRBJ1-5 and V is TRBV19, with D perhaps matching TRBD1 (5 bases). Germline CDR1 and CDR2: LNHDA and SQIVND (reference sequence). The CDR3 extends over 16 amino acids. The V and J ends lost 0 bases and 6 bases respectively, with 15 bases between them. CDR3 in amino acids: CASSIEGQVVGQPQHF. In nucleotides, the CDR3 is TGTGCCAGTAGTATAGAGGGGCAGGTTGTAGGTCAGCCCCAGCATTTT.

The genes are TRBV10-3 and TRBJ1-2; TRBD1 matches 9 bases. This CDR3 comprises 14 residues. The ends lost 4 bases at V and 8 bases at J; junction bases unmatched: 8. Per germline, CDR1 ENHRY and CDR2 SYGVKD. The CDR3 protein is CAISGGGTGNGYTF. In DNA form, the CDR3 reads TGTGCCATCAGTGGAGGGGGGACAGGGAACGGCTACACCTTC.

The chain recombines TRBV11-3 with TRBJ2-1; 7 bases are a match to TRBD1. CDR3 length: 15 amino acids. The trim removed 7 bases at V and 0 bases at J, leaving 6 bases unmatched. CDR1 and CDR2 from the germline V gene are SGHNT and YENEEA. CDR3: CASNPRQGSYNEQFF. CDR3 DNA: TGTGCCAGCAACCCTCGACAGGGCTCCTACAATGAGCAGTTCTTC. The variable domain in full, with the rest retrieved from reference TRBV11-3 and TRBJ2-1, is EAGVVQSPRYKIIEKKQPVAFWCNPISGHNTLYWYLQNLGQGPELLIRYENEEAVDDSQLPKDRFSAERLKGVDSTLKIQPAELGDSAVYLCASNPRQGSYNEQFFGPGTRLTVL.

The sample holds a few counts of this clone. V gene TRBV4-3 combines with J gene TRBJ2-7; 12 bases fit TRBD2. Unmatched junction bases numbered 4, after V lost 2 bases and J lost 5 bases. CDR1 and CDR2 (germline): LGHNA, YSLEER. The CDR3 is made up of 15 amino acids. The CDR3 protein is CASSQTSGRPHEQYF. In nucleotides, the CDR3 is TGCGCCAGCAGCCAAACTAGCGGGAGGCCCCACGAGCAGTACTTC.

This clone was found once. Sequence at one end of the junction differs from germline and may be a read error. The rearrangement joins TRBV7-9 to TRBJ2-5; TRBD1 is a possible D gene (5 bases). From germline, CDR1 is SEHNR and CDR2 FQNEAQ (reference sequence). This CDR3 region has 15 residues. The CDR3 loop reads CSSSLGDSIQETQYF. CDR3 bases: TGTTCCAGCAGCTTAGGTGACAGTATCCAAGAGACCCAGTACTTC.

This clone was counted between two and nine times. The V and J genes are TRBV11-3 and TRBJ2-7, with D possibly being TRBD2 (6 bases). Trimming cost V 5 bases and J 8 bases, with 10 bases left between them. CDR1 and CDR2 (germline): SGHNT, YENEEA. This CDR3 is 11 amino acids long. This chain's CDR3 is CASSLRGKQYF. CDR3 bases: TGTGCCAGCAGCCTCCGGGGGAAGCAGTACTTC.

This clone was observed a handful of times. The chain has TRBV2 and TRBJ1-1; D remains unclear. The CDR3 is 11 residues long. Between the trimmed V and J ends, which lost 7 bases and 1 base, there was a span of 4 bases. Germline values: CDR1 SNHLY, CDR2 FYNNEI. The CDR3 sequence is CASTGNTEAFF. CDR3 DNA: TGTGCCAGCACAGGGAACACTGAAGCTTTCTTT.

This chain links TRBV7-2 with TRBJ2-6; D unclear. Germline loops: CDR1 SGHTA, CDR2 FQGNSA. The ends were cut back, 0 bases at V and 0 bases at J, with 18 bases in the middle. The CDR3 is made up of 20 amino acids. The CDR3 is CASSLAFVGQLTSGANVLTF. CDR3 nucleotide sequence: TGTGCCAGCAGCTTAGCGTTTGTTGGGCAGCTCACCTCTGGGGCCAACGTCCTGACTTTC.

The chain has TRBV9 and TRBJ1-5; 10 bases agree with TRBD1. The length of the CDR3 is 19 residues. V shed 4 bases and J 0 bases; nucleotides not matched to a gene: 13. The germline CDR1 and CDR2 sequences are SGDLS and YYNGEE. CDR3: CASSPSTGTGDYSNQPQHF. The CDR3 bases are TGTGCCAGCAGCCCCTCAACCGGGACAGGGGATTATAGCAATCAGCCCCAGCATTTT.

This chain connects TRBV29-1 to TRBJ1-1; D gene uncertain. Trimming pared 3 bases from V and 1 base from J, leaving 6 bases between. The germline V gene encodes CDR1 SQVTM and CDR2 ANQGSEA. The CDR3 length is 12 residues. Here the CDR3 reads CSVEAENTEAFF. DNA for the CDR3: TGCAGCGTTGAGGCGGAGAACACTGAAGCTTTCTTT.

This clone has just a few counts. The chain links TRBV7-9 to TRBJ2-7, with 8 bases matching TRBD1. The CDR3 runs 15 residues. The junction had 4 bases not matched to a gene; V was cut back by 3 bases and J by 0 bases. Germline CDR1 SEHNR, CDR2 FQNEAQ (reference sequence). CDR3 DNA sequence: TGTGCCAGCAGCTTTCGGACAGGGACCTCCTACGAGCAGTACTTC. Translation: CASSFRTGTSYEQYF.

The V and J genes are TRBV7-2 and TRBJ2-5; no definite D call. CDR3 length: 13 residues. Germline CDR1 and CDR2: SGHTA and FQGNSA. The ends were cut back, 2 bases at V and 1 base at J, with 5 bases in the middle. This chain's CDR3 is CASSLLIQETQYF. CDR3 DNA sequence: TGTGCCAGCAGCTTATTAATCCAAGAGACCCAGTACTTC.

This chain links TRBV9 with TRBJ2-5; 7 nucleotides match TRBD1. Per germline, CDR1 SGDLS and CDR2 YYNGEE. The CDR3 loop spans 17 amino acids. J lost 2 bases, V lost 4 bases, and 14 bases had no gene match. CDR3 sequence (DNA): TGTGCCAGCAGCTTAGACCCCCGGGACAGAAAACAAGAGACCCAGTACTTC. Protein: CASSLDPRDRKQETQYF.

This clone has just one count. The V call is TRBV30, the J call TRBJ2-7; D perhaps matches TRBD1 (5 bases). This CDR3 region has 14 residues. The germline V gene encodes CDR1 GTSNPN and CDR2 SVGIG (reference sequence). V lost 6 bases and J lost 3, with 18 bases in between. The DNA of the CDR3 is TGTGCCTGCCATCTAGGCCCAGGGCTCTACGAGCAGTACTTC. The encoded protein is CACHLGPGLYEQYF.

V is TRBV2 and J is TRBJ1-4; D is uncertain. Germline-derived CDR1 and CDR2 are SNHLY and FYNNEI. The V end was cut by 0 bases, the J end by 11 bases, with 19 bases between. There are 16 residues in the CDR3. The CDR3: CASSEAPARGPRKLFF. CDR3 coding DNA: TGTGCCAGCAGTGAAGCACCGGCGCGGGGTCCGAGGAAACTGTTTTTT.

This chain links TRBV28 with TRBJ1-5; the match to TRBD1 covers 9 bases. V gave up 3 bases and J gave up 2 bases; unmatched junction bases: 14. CDR1 MDHEN and CDR2 SYDVKM come from the germline V gene. The CDR3 is 19 amino acids. In nucleotides, the CDR3 is TGTGCCAGCAGTTTTCCGGGACAGGGTTCCTTGTTGGGCAATCAGCCCCAGCATTTT. Encoded protein: CASSFPGQGSLLGNQPQHF.

The chain employs TRBV2 and TRBJ2-6, with TRBD2 as a possible D gene (7 bases). Looked up from germline, CDR1 is SNHLY and CDR2 is FYNNEI. The CDR3 is 15 residues long. V lost 10 bases to trimming and J lost 2 bases, with 15 bases between them. The CDR3 here is CANAEGGAGANVLTF. DNA for the CDR3: TGTGCCAACGCTGAAGGGGGGGCTGGGGCCAACGTCCTGACTTTC.

This clone showed up just a few times. The chain couples TRBV5-1 to TRBJ2-3; 9 bases align to TRBD1. Germline CDR1 is SGHRS and CDR2 is YFSETQ. The V and J ends lost 3 bases and 6 bases, in that order; junction bases with no gene match: 5. The CDR3 has 14 residues. The CDR3 nucleotides are TGCGCCAGCAGCTATGGACAGGGGACGGATACGCAGTATTTT. This translates into CASSYGQGTDTQYF.

This clone was observed a single time. The rearrangement links TRBV4-3 to TRBJ1-1; the D gene is possibly TRBD1 (5 bases). The germline CDR1 and CDR2 sequences are LGHNA and YSLEER. V lost 0 bases and J lost 0, with 11 bases in between. The CDR3 is 16 residues long. The CDR3 here is CASSQDPAGMNTEAFF. DNA of the CDR3: TGCGCCAGCAGCCAAGATCCGGCAGGGATGAACACTGAAGCTTTCTTT.

As for this clone: Germline and junction disagree at one end, which may indicate a read error. The same CDR3 also results from other DNA sequences found in this sample. The chain recombines TRBV5-1 with TRBJ1-1; D is undetermined. Germline V gene sequence: CDR1 SGHRS, CDR2 YFSETQ. This CDR3 is built from 14 residues. The CDR3 DNA reads as TGCGCTAGCAGCTTGGCTGCGGGGAACACTGAAGCTTTCTTT. Its translation is CASSLAAGNTEAFF.

The rearrangement uses TRBV7-2 and TRBJ2-1, with no clear D. The CDR3 has 12 residues. CDR1 and CDR2 from the germline V gene are SGHTA and FQGNSA. Trimming took off 2 bases at V and 6 bases at J, with 5 bases between the two ends. The CDR3, as DNA: TGTGCCAGCAGCTTAATCAGCAATGAGCAGTTCTTC. Translating gives CASSLISNEQFF.